This TCR beta chain stems from a study of T cell responses to AZD1222 COVID-19 vaccine. V dropped 2 bases and J dropped 5; count of bases not matched to a gene: 10. This CDR3 contains 16 residues. Germline CDR1 is MDHEN and CDR2 is SYDVKM. Produced via immunoSEQ multiplex PCR; TCRdb's table is partial and in-frame only. The profile shows about 160,000 clones, approximately 90% of them singletons. This clonotype was obtained from an adult in good health. This specimen consisted of peripheral blood, obtained on day 0 of AZD1222 vaccination. This chain connects TRBV28 to TRBJ2-5; TRBD2 aligns across 8 bases. This CDR3 reads CASSLRAGVSWETQYF. CDR3 coding DNA: TGTGCCAGCAGTTTAAGAGCGGGAGTAAGTTGGGAGACCCAGTACTTC.